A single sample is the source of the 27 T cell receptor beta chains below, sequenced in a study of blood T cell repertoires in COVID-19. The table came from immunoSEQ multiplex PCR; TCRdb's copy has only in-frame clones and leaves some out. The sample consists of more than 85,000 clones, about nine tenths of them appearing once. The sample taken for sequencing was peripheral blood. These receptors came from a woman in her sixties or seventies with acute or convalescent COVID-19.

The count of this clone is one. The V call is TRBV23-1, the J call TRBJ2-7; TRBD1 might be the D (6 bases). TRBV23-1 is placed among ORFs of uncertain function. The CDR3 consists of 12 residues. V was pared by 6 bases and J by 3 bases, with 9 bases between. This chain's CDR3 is CASRPGDYEQYV. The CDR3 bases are TGCGCCAGCAGACCAGGGGACTACGAGCAGTACGTC.

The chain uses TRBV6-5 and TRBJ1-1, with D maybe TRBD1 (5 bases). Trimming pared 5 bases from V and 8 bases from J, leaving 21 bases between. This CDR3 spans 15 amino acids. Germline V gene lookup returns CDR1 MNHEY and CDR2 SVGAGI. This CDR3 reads CASSPGFVVPREAFF. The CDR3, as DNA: TGTGCCAGCAGTCCAGGGTTTGTGGTCCCACGGGAAGCTTTCTTT.

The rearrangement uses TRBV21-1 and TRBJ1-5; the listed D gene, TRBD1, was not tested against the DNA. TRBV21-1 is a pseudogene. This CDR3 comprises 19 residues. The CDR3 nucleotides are TGTGCCAGCAGCGAACCGGGACAGCAAGAGATTTATAGCAATCAGCCCCAGCATTTT. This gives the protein CASSEPGQQEIYSNQPQHF.

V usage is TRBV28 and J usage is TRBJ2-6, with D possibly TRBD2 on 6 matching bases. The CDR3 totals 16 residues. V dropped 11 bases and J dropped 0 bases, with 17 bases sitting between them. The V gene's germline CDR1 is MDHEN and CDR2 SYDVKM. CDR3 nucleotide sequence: TGTGCCTCCATCTCCGGGGGACTCTCTGGGGCCAACGTCCTGACTTTC. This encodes CASISGGLSGANVLTF.

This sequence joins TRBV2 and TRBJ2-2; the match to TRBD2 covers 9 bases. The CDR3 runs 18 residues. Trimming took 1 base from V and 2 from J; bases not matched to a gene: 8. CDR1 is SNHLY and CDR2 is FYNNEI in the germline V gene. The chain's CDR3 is CASSEDMAGGPNTGELFF. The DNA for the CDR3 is TGTGCCAGCAGTGAAGATATGGCGGGAGGGCCAAACACCGGGGAGCTGTTTTTT.

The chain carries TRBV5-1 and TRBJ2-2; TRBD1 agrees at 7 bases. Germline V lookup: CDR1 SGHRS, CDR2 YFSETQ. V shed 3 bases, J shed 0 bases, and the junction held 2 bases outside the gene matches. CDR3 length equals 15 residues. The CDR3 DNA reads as TGCGCCAGCAGCTCGGGACAGACGAACACCGGGGAGCTGTTTTTT. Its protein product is CASSSGQTNTGELFF.

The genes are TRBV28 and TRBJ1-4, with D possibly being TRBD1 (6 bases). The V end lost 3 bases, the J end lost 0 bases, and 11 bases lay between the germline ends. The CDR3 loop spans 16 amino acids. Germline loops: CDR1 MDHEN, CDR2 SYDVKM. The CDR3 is CASSFQGPATNEKLFF. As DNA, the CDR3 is TGTGCCAGCAGTTTTCAGGGGCCTGCAACTAATGAAAAACTGTTTTTT.

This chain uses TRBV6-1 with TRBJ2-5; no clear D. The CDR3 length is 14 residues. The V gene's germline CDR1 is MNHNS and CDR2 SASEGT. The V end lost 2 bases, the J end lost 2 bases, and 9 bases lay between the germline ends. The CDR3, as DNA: TGTGCCAGCAGTGAACGCAGATTGCAAGAGACCCAGTACTTC. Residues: CASSERRLQETQYF.

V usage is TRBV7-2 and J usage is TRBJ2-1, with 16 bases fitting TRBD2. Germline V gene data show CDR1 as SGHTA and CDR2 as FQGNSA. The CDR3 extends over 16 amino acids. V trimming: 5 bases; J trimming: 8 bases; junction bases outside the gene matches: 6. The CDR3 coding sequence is TGTGCCAGCAGCCCGGGACTAGCGGGGGGGAGGGATGAGCAGTTCTTC. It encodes CASSPGLAGGRDEQFF.

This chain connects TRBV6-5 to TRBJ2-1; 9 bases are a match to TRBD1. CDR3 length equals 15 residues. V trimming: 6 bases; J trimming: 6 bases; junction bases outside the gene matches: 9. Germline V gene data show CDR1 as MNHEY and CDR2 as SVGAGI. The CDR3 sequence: CASRDPGTGRNEQFF. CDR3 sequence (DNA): TGTGCCAGCAGAGATCCAGGGACAGGGCGCAATGAGCAGTTCTTC.

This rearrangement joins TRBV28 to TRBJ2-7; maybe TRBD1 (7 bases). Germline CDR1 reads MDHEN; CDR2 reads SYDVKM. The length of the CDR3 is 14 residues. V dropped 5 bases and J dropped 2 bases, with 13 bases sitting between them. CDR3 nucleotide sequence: TGTGCCAGCAGTCTGGAGGGACAGACCTACGAGCAGTACGTC. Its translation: CASSLEGQTYEQYV.

The CDR3: CASSRPGTGIQPQHF. The CDR3 DNA reads as TGTGCCAGTAGTAGGCCCGGGACAGGGATTCAGCCCCAGCATTTT. The chain joins TRBV19 to TRBJ1-5; 9 nucleotides match TRBD1. Losses at the gene ends were 4 bases for V and 6 bases for J; bases not matched to a gene: 7. The CDR3 has 15 residues. Germline V gene sequence: CDR1 LNHDA, CDR2 SQIVND (reference sequence).

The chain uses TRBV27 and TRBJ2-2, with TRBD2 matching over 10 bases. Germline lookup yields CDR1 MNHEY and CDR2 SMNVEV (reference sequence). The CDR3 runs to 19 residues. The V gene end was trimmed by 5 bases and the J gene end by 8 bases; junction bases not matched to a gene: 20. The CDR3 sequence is CASSQSASGGPLLAGELFF. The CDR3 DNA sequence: TGTGCCAGCAGTCAATCCGCTAGCGGGGGTCCCTTATTGGCTGGGGAGCTGTTTTTT.

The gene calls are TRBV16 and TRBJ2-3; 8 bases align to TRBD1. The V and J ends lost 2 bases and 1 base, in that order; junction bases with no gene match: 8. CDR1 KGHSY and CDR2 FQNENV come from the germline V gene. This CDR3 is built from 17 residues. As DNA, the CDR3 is TGTGCCAGCAGCCAAGCTCGACAGGGGTCGGGCACAGATACGCAGTATTTT. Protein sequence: CASSQARQGSGTDTQYF. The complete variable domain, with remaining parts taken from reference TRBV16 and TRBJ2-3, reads GEEVAQTPKHLVRGEGQKAKLYCAPIKGHSYVFWYQQVLKNEFKFLISFQNENVFDETGMPKERFSAKCLPNSPCSLEIQATKLEDSAVYFCASSQARQGSGTDTQYFGPGTRLTVL.

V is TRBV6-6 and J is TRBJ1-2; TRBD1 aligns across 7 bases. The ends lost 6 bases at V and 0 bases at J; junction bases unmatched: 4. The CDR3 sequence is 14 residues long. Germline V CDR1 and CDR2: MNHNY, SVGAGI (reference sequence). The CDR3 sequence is CASRGQTTNYGYTF. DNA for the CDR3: TGTGCCAGCAGGGGACAGACTACTAACTATGGCTACACCTTC.

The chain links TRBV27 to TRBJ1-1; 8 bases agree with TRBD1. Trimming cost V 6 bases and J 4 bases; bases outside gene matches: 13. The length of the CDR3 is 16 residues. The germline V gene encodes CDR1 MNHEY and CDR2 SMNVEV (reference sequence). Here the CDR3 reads CASRGPRTGSVTEAFF. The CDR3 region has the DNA TGTGCCAGCAGGGGTCCTAGGACAGGGTCGGTCACTGAAGCTTTCTTT.

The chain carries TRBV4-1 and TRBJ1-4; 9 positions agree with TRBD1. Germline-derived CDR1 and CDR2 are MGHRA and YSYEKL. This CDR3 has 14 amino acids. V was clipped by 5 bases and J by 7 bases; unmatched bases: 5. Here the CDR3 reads CASSSGTGSEKLFF. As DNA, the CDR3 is TGCGCCAGCAGCTCCGGGACAGGGTCTGAAAAACTGTTTTTT.

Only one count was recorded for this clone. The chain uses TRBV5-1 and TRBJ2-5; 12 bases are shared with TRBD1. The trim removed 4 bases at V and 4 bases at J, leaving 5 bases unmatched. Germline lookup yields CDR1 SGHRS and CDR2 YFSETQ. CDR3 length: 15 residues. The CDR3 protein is CASSRDRGRIETQYF. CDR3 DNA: TGCGCCAGCAGCCGGGACAGGGGGCGCATAGAGACCCAGTACTTC.

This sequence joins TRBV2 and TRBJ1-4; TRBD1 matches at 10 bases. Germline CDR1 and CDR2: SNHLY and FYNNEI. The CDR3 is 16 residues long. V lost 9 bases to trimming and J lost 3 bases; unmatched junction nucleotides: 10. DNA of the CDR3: TGTGCCAGTCTCCGGGACAGGGGAAGGGCTAATGAAAAACTGTTTTTT. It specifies CASLRDRGRANEKLFF.

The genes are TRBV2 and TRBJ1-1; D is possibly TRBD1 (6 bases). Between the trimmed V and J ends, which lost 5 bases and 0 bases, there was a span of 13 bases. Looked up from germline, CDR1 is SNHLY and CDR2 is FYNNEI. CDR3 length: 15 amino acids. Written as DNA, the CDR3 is TGTGCCAGCAGTAATAGGGGGGGAATGAACACTGAAGCTTTCTTT. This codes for CASSNRGGMNTEAFF. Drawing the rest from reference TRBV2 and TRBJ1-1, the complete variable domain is EPEVTQTPSHQVTQMGQEVILRCVPISNHLYFYWYRQILGQKVEFLVSFYNNEISEKSEIFDDQFSVERPDGSNFTLKIRSTKLEDSAMYFCASSNRGGMNTEAFFGQGTRLTVV.

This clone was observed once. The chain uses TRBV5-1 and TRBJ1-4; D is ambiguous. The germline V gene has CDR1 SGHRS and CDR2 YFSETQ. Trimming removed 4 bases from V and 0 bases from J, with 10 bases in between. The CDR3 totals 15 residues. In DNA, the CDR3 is TGCGCCAGCAGCCGCGGCGCTGCAACTAATGAAAAACTGTTTTTT. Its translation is CASSRGAATNEKLFF.

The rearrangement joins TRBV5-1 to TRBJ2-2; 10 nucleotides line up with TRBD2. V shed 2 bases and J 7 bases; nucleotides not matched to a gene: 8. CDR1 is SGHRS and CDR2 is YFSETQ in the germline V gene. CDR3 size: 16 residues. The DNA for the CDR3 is TGCGCCAGCAGCTTCGATAGCGGGGGGATTGTCGGGGAGCTGTTTTTT. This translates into CASSFDSGGIVGELFF.

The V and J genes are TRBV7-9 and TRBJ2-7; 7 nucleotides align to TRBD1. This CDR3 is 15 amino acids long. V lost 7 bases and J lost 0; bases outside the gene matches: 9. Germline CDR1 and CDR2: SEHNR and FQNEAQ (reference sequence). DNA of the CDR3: TGTGCCAGCAACGGTGGACAGGCGTTCTCCTACGAGCAGTACTTC. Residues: CASNGGQAFSYEQYF.

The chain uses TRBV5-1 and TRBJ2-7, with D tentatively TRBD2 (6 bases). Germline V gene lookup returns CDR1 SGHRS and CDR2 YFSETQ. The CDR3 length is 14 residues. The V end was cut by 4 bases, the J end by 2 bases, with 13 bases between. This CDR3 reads CASSPRTKAYEQYF. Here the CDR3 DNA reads TGCGCCAGCAGCCCCCGGACTAAAGCCTACGAGCAGTACTTC.

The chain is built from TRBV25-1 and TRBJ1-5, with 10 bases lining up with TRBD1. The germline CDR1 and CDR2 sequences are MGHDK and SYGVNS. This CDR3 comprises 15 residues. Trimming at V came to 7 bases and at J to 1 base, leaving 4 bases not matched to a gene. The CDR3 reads CASTADRGSNQPQHF. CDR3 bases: TGTGCCAGCACGGCGGACAGGGGGAGCAATCAGCCCCAGCATTTT. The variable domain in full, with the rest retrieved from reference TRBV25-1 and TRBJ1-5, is EADIYQTPRYLVIGTGKKITLECSQTMGHDKMYWYQQDPGMELHLIHYSYGVNSTEKGDLSSESTVSRIRTEHFPLTLESARPSHTSQYLCASTADRGSNQPQHFGDGTRLSIL.

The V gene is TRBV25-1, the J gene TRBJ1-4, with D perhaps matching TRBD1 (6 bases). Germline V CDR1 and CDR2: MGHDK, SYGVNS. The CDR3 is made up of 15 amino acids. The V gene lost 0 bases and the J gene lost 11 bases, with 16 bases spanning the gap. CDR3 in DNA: TGTGCCAGCAGTGAATACGGTGGCACAGGGTTGAAACTGTTTTTT. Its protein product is CASSEYGGTGLKLFF.

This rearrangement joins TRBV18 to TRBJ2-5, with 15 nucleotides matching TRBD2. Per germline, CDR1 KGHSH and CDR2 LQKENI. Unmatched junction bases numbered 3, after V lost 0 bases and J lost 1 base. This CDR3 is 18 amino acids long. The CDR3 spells CASSPPGLAGGGQETQYF. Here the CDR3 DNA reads TGTGCCAGCTCACCACCGGGACTAGCGGGAGGCGGCCAAGAGACCCAGTACTTC. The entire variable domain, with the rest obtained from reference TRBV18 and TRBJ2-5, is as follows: NAGVMQNPRHLVRRRGQEARLRCSPMKGHSHVYWYRQLPEEGLKFMVYLQKENIIDESGMPKERFSAEFPKEGPSILRIQQVVRGDSAAYFCASSPPGLAGGGQETQYFGPGTRLLVL.